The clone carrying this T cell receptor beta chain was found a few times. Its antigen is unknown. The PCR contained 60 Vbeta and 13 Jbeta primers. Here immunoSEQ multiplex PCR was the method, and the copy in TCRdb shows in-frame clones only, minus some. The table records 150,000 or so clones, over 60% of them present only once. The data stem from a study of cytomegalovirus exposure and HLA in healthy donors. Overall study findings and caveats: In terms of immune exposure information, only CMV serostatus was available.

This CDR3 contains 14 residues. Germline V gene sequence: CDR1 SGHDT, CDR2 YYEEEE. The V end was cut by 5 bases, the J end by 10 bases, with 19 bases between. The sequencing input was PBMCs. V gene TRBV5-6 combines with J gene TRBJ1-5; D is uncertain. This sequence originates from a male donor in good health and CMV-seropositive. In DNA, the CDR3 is TGTGCCAGCAGTTATACGGACGAGCGGGGTCCCCAGCATTTT. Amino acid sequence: CASSYTDERGPQHF.